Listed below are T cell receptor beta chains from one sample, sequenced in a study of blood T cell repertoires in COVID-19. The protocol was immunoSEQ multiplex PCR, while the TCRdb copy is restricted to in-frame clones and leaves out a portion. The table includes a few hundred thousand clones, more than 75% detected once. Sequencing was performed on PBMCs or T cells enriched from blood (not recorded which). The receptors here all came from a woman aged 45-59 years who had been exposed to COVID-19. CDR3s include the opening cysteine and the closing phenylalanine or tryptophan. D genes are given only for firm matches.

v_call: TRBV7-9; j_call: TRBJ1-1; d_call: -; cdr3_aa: CASSLGQGEIYANTEAFF; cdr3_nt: TGTGCCAGCAGCTTAGGCCAGGGCGAGATCTATGCGAACACTGAAGCTTTCTTT
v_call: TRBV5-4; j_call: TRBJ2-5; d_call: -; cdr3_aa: CASSLKTGEETQYF; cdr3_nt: TGTGCCAGCAGCCTGAAAACGGGGGAGGAGACCCAGTACTTC
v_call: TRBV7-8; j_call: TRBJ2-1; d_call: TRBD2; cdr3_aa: CASSFSGGIDNEQFF; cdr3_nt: TGTGCCAGCAGCTTCAGCGGGGGGATAGACAATGAGCAGTTCTTC
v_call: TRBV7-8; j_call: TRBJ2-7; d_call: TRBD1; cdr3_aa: CASSLARTGVYEQYF; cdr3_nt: TGTGCCAGCAGCTTAGCGAGGACAGGAGTATACGAGCAGTACTTC
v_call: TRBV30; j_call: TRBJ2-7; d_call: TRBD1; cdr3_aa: CAWGTVPYEQYF; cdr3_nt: TGTGCCTGGGGGACAGTTCCCTACGAGCAGTACTTC
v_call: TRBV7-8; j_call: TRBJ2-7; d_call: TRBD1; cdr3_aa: CASSRDRVYEQYF; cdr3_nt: TGTGCCAGCAGCCGGGACAGGGTCTACGAGCAGTACTTC
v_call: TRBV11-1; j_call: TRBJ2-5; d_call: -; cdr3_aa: CASSLRGDRKETQYF; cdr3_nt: TGTGCCAGCAGCCTACGAGGCGACAGGAAGGAGACCCAGTACTTC
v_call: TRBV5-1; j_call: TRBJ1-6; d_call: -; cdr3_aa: CASSLDPGSNSPLHF; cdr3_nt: TGCGCCAGCAGCTTGGATCCAGGGTCCAATTCACCCCTCCACTTT
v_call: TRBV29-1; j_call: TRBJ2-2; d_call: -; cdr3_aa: CSVVSGNGGQGELFF; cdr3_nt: TGCAGCGTTGTTTCGGGGAACGGAGGGCAGGGGGAGCTGTTTTTT
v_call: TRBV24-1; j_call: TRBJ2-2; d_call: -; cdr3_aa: CATSDLRGAGTGELFF; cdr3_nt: TGTGCCACCAGTGATTTGCGTGGGGCTGGCACCGGGGAGCTGTTTTTT
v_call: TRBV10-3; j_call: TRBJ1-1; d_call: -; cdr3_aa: CAISNGEQRNTEAFF; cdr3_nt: TGTGCCATCAGTAACGGGGAACAGAGGAACACTGAAGCTTTCTTT